The T cell receptor (beta chain) described here comes from a study of post-analysis software for immune sequencing data. In regard to this clonotype: Its matching antigen is unknown.

The V and J ends lost 0 bases and 4 bases respectively, with 9 bases between them. Germline V gives CDR1 DFQATT, CDR2 SNEGSKA (reference sequence). The CDR3 is 13 amino acids. TCR beta cDNA libraries included unique molecular identifiers. Out of about 0.95 to 10 million T cells, about 510,000 cDNA molecules were generated. TCRdb itself ran the PCR reads through MiXCR, one entry per CDR3 protein. Here the sample spans hundreds of thousands of distinct CDR3 sequences, about 40% being singletons. Whole-study findings and limits: Patients carried several TRBV segments more frequently than controls did, and TRBV5-6, TRBV5-1 and TRBV20-1 were among them. Analysis by F measure revealed that same-batch samples clustered strongly together. People with multiple sclerosis had a significantly lower normalized Chao1 diversity than controls did.

The sequence was collected from a girl between 10 and 17 years old with multiple sclerosis. The sequenced sample was blood. This chain uses TRBV20-1 with TRBJ1-1, with D uncertain. As DNA, the CDR3 is TGCAGTGCTAGAGATCTGCAGAGCACTGAAGCTTTCTTT. It encodes CSARDLQSTEAFF.